This T cell receptor beta chain was obtained from a study of CD8 T cells in Susac syndrome. RNA, at roughly 0.5 to 1 ug, was reverse transcribed with random hexamers. The method of amplification for TCR beta CDR3 was immunoSEQ multiplex PCR, covering 54 Vbeta and 13 Jbeta. TCRdb re-called the immunoSEQ multiplex PCR reads through MiXCR, storing one row per CDR3 protein. The sample shows more than 95,000 distinct CDR3 sequences, approximately 93% of them seen only once. Study outcomes and limitations: The study admitted that it had a relatively small number of individuals in its TCR sequencing and HLA analysis.

The CDR3 contains 15 residues. V lost 3 bases and J lost 4, with 16 bases in between. Germline CDR1 MRHNA, CDR2 SNTAGT. Details on this clonotype: Antigen unknown.

TCR beta from blood CD8+ and CD4+ T cells was sequenced. While CD8+ and CD4+ T cells were isolated negatively, TEMRA cells were enriched by FACS. The receptor's source is a human donor with multiple sclerosis. The source material was CD8+ T cells from PBMCs. This chain uses TRBV6-4 with TRBJ2-7; D may be TRBD2 (5 bases). The CDR3 DNA follows: TGTGCCAGCAGTGATGGTAGCGCCGCCGAATACGAGCAGTACGTC. It encodes CASSDGSAAEYEQYV.